This T cell receptor (beta chain) appears in the sequencing data of a study of CD8+ T cells in alopecia areata. TCR sequencing used cDNA made by reverse transcription of extracted RNA. Data came from immunoSEQ multiplex PCR; TCRdb stores just in-frame clones and leaves some out. The profile shows 130,000 or so clones, about 59% of them singletons. CDR1 MGHRA and CDR2 YSYEKL come from the germline V gene. There are 15 residues in the CDR3. V was shortened by 1 base and J by 6 bases, with 13 bases between the two germline ends. The treatment denotes: oral pan-JAK inhibitor, 5-10 mg twice daily. The starting material was CD4+ T cells sorted from blood, obtained at week 4, from a patient treated with tofacitinib. The sequence was collected from a human donor with alopecia areata. The J gene is TRBJ2-1, the V gene TRBV4-1; maybe TRBD2 (6 bases). The CDR3 DNA follows: TGCGCCAGCAGCCAAGTTGGGGGGAAACTCAATGAGCAGTTCTTC. As protein: CASSQVGGKLNEQFF.